This entry features one TCR beta chain sequence. Clones were read by immunoSEQ multiplex PCR, and TCRdb kept only the in-frame ones, dropping some. The sample includes 850,000 to 1,200,000 clones, about 75% of them seen just once. The data were taken from a study of shared clonotypes between healthy human individuals. CD4+ cells underwent separation, giving CD45RA+ naive and CD45RA-negative memory subsets. V dropped 2 bases and J dropped 6 bases, with 10 bases sitting between them. The germline CDR1 and CDR2 sequences are MDHEN and SYDVKM. The CDR3 runs 13 residues. Sequences were obtained from memory CD4+ T cells sorted from blood. The subset: CD45RA-negative fraction. The V gene is TRBV28, the J gene TRBJ1-1; D is unresolved. This clonotype was sampled from a man between 18 and 29 years old in good health. CDR3 bases: TGTGCCAGCAGTTTAAGACTACCCGCTGAAGCTTTCTTT. Encoded protein: CASSLRLPAEAFF. Drawing the rest from reference TRBV28 and TRBJ1-1, the complete variable domain is DVKVTQSSRYLVKRTGEKVFLECVQDMDHENMFWYRQDPGLGLRLIYFSYDVKMKEKGDIPEGYSVSREKKERFSLILESASTNQTSMYLCASSLRLPAEAFFGQGTRLTVV.